Below are 6 T cell receptor beta chains sequenced from a single sample in a study of T cell responses to AZD1222 COVID-19 vaccine. Libraries were prepared by immunoSEQ multiplex PCR; TCRdb keeps only in-frame clonotypes and omits some of them. This sample has 100,000 to 130,000 clones; 92% occur once, and the top ten carry under 10%. Specimen: peripheral blood, collected 28 days after the second AZD1222 dose. These receptors originate from an adult who received the AZD1222 COVID-19 vaccine.

V gene TRBV6-4 combines with J gene TRBJ2-2, with 9 positions matching TRBD1. The CDR3 sequence is 15 residues long. The V gene's germline CDR1 is MRHNA and CDR2 SNTAGT. Trimming at V came to 6 bases and at J to 3 bases, leaving 5 bases not matched to a gene. The CDR3 reads CASSAGQGHTGELFF. The CDR3 DNA reads as TGTGCCAGCAGCGCGGGACAGGGACACACCGGGGAGCTGTTTTTT.

The rearrangement links TRBV6-2 or TRBV6-3 to TRBJ2-1, with D perhaps being TRBD1 or TRBD2 (5 bases each). CDR1 is MNHEY, CDR2 SVGEGT, per germline. The ends were cut back, 6 bases at V and 3 bases at J, with 15 bases in the middle. The CDR3 contains 15 residues. The CDR3 spells CASSNPGRVYNEQFF. The CDR3 DNA reads TGTGCCAGCAGCAACCCGGGACGAGTCTACAATGAGCAGTTCTTC.

The rearrangement links TRBV21-1 to TRBJ1-2. TRBV21-1 is a recognized pseudogene. The CDR3 loop spans 14 amino acids. DNA of the CDR3: TGTGCCAGCAGCACCAAAGGTCCTGGCCGCGGCTACACCTTC. Translation: CASSTKGPGRGYTF.

The V and J genes are TRBV30 and TRBJ1-5; a weak D match, TRBD1 (6 bases). The V and J ends lost 5 bases and 6 bases respectively, with 11 bases between them. This CDR3 contains 12 residues. Germline values: CDR1 GTSNPN, CDR2 SVGIG (reference sequence). CDR3 region: CAWSGDRQPQHF. DNA for the CDR3: TGTGCCTGGTCAGGGGATCGTCAGCCCCAGCATTTT.

V is TRBV3-1 (or the pseudogene TRBV3-2) and J is TRBJ1-1; D gene uncertain. Germline-derived CDR1 and CDR2 are LGHDT and YNNKEL (reference sequence). The CDR3 contains 16 residues. With 1 base removed from V and 5 bases from J, the gap between germline ends came to 17 bases. The CDR3 here is CASSQGFRGSGTEAFF. The CDR3 region has the DNA TGTGCCAGCAGCCAAGGGTTTCGGGGTTCGGGTACTGAAGCTTTCTTT.

The J gene is TRBJ2-3, the V gene TRBV24-1; 11 nucleotides align to TRBD2. Trimming cost V 1 base and J 2 bases; bases outside gene matches: 4. The CDR3 loop spans 17 amino acids. The germline V gene encodes CDR1 KGHDR and CDR2 SFDVKD. CDR3 bases: TGTGCCACCAGTGATTTCCGACTAGCGGGGAACACAGATACGCAGTATTTT. This gives the protein CATSDFRLAGNTDTQYF.